Each of the 23 T cell receptor beta chains below was sequenced from the same sample in a study of T-cell memory formation after mild COVID-19 (dated by TCRdb to the early 2020s). Library construction relied on 5' RACE. Sequencing relied on an Illumina NovaSeq 6000. TCRdb reprocessed the public reads (quality trimming at Q25 with fastp, clone calling with MiXCR) and kept in-frame beta chains. Records with the same CDR3 protein are collapsed into one entry carrying the most frequent genes and DNA. Present in this sample are about 130,000 distinct CDR3 sequences, about a sixth of which were seen just once. 4.5% to 6.5% of the sample goes to the ten largest clones. What was sequenced was PBMCs or a T cell subset sorted from them (not recorded which). The receptors here all came from a man younger than 30 who had mild COVID-19 (a few samples of this study predate the infection). The sample titles of this study are shuffled in the database, so cell type and time point are left out; the donor was told from shared clones.

This clonotype was found many times. This chain uses TRBV18 with TRBJ2-1; 10 bases map to TRBD2. There are 17 residues in the CDR3. Per the germline V gene, CDR1 is KGHSH and CDR2 is LQKENI. Trimming took 6 bases from V and 0 from J; bases not matched to a gene: 8. The DNA of the CDR3 is TGTGCCAGCTCCGGAACTAGCGGGACCCCCTCCTACAATGAGCAGTTCTTC. Amino acid sequence: CASSGTSGTPSYNEQFF.

A few counts support this clonotype. V usage is TRBV12-3 or TRBV12-4 and J usage is TRBJ2-7; 7 positions match TRBD1. Trimming at V came to 5 bases and at J to 9 bases, leaving 7 bases not matched to a gene. This CDR3 is 12 amino acids long. The CDR3 here is CASSPQGVVQYF. The CDR3 bases are TGTGCCAGCAGTCCTCAGGGGGTGGTGCAGTACTTC.

This clonotype turned up a few times. This chain links TRBV27 with TRBJ2-7; no reliable D call. CDR1 and CDR2 from the germline V gene are MNHEY and SMNVEV (reference sequence). V lost 4 bases, J lost 2 bases, and 12 bases lay in between. There are 14 residues in the CDR3. The chain's CDR3 is CASSSSAYTYEQYF. The DNA of the CDR3 is TGTGCCAGCAGTTCCTCCGCCTACACCTACGAGCAGTACTTC.

This chain joins TRBV6-6 and TRBJ2-1; D may be TRBD2 (6 bases). The CDR3 covers 15 residues. V was shortened by 10 bases and J by 4 bases, with 20 bases between the two germline ends. Germline V gives CDR1 MNHNY, CDR2 SVGAGI (reference sequence). CDR3 DNA: TGTGCCACGTTCTGGCGGGGCCGGAGGTACAATGAGCAGTTCTTC. Protein: CATFWRGRRYNEQFF.

V usage is TRBV9 and J usage is TRBJ1-6; D possibly corresponds to TRBD1 (5 bases). V lost 3 bases to trimming and J lost 6 bases, with 13 bases between them. This CDR3 comprises 15 residues. The germline V gene has CDR1 SGDLS and CDR2 YYNGEE. The CDR3 bases are TGTGCCAGCAGCGCACAGGCAGATCCTAATTCACCCCTCCACTTT. This translates into CASSAQADPNSPLHF.

This clonotype was recorded many times. This chain joins TRBV5-1 and TRBJ2-1, with D perhaps matching TRBD2 (7 bases). CDR1 SGHRS and CDR2 YFSETQ come from the germline V gene. The CDR3 covers 15 residues. V gave up 3 bases and J gave up 2 bases, with 12 bases separating them. The CDR3 DNA sequence: TGCGCCAGCAGCTGGGGGGCGGGGGCCTACAATGAGCAGTTCTTC. It is translated as CASSWGAGAYNEQFF.

This clonotype was detected a few times. This rearrangement joins TRBV7-2 to TRBJ1-5, with TRBD1 identical over 9 bases. V gave up 5 bases and J gave up 7 bases; unmatched junction bases: 6. CDR1 is SGHTA, CDR2 FQGNSA, per germline. The CDR3 covers 14 residues. Here the CDR3 reads CASSGTGRYQPQHF. The CDR3 nucleotides read TGTGCCAGCAGCGGGACAGGGCGCTACCAGCCCCAGCATTTT. Full variable domain (rest looked up from reference TRBV7-2 and TRBJ1-5): GAGVSQSPSNKVTEKGKDVELRCDPISGHTALYWYRQSLGQGLEFLIYFQGNSAPDKSGLPSDRFSAERTGGSVSTLTIQRTQQEDSAVYLCASSGTGRYQPQHFGDGTRLSIL.

The chain carries TRBV7-9 and TRBJ2-4; D not certain. Trimming took off 2 bases at V and 8 bases at J, with 13 bases between the two ends. The CDR3 covers 14 residues. Germline CDR1 reads SEHNR; CDR2 reads FQNEAQ (reference sequence). Here the CDR3 DNA reads TGTGCCAGCAGCTTAACGGGCCCTTATGACATTCAGTACTTC. Encoded protein: CASSLTGPYDIQYF.

The J gene is TRBJ2-7, the V gene TRBV7-2; TRBD2 is a possible D gene (7 bases). The CDR3 contains 15 residues. In germline, CDR1 is SGHTA, CDR2 FQGNSA. V gave up 3 bases and J gave up 2 bases, with 14 bases separating them. CDR3 nucleotide sequence: TGTGCCAGCAGCTTCGAGGGGGAGGGGCCCTACGAGCAGTACTTC. Its protein product is CASSFEGEGPYEQYF.

The chain recombines TRBV6-1 with TRBJ1-1; D may be TRBD1 (5 bases). Germline V lookup: CDR1 MNHNS, CDR2 SASEGT. The CDR3 is 16 amino acids. Trimming removed 2 bases from V and 3 bases from J, with 16 bases in between. The CDR3 region is CASSEYPGPYYTEAFF. DNA of the CDR3: TGTGCCAGCAGTGAATATCCGGGACCGTATTACACTGAAGCTTTCTTT.

V usage is TRBV3-1 and J usage is TRBJ2-3, with 8 nucleotides matching TRBD2. CDR1 is LGHDT and CDR2 is YNNKEL in the germline V gene (reference sequence). With V trimmed by 5 bases and J by 0 bases, 13 bases remained unmatched. The length of the CDR3 is 18 residues. DNA for the CDR3: TGTGCCAGCAGCAGAGAGGGCCTAGCGGGCTCTAGCACAGATACGCAGTATTTT. Protein sequence: CASSREGLAGSSTDTQYF.

This chain connects TRBV7-9 to TRBJ1-6; D is uncertain. With 0 bases removed from V and 9 bases from J, the gap between germline ends came to 15 bases. Per germline, CDR1 SEHNR and CDR2 FQNEAQ (reference sequence). CDR3 length: 16 amino acids. Here the CDR3 reads CASSLAAGFSSSPLHF. The CDR3 DNA is TGTGCCAGCAGCTTAGCGGCGGGGTTTAGTAGTTCACCCCTCCACTTT.

The chain employs TRBV10-3 and TRBJ2-3; the match to TRBD1 covers 11 bases. The CDR3 has 16 amino acids. The germline V gene has CDR1 ENHRY and CDR2 SYGVKD. After removal of 3 bases from V and 6 bases from J, the junction contained 8 bases not matched to a gene. CDR3 loop: CAISDLSDRGPDTQYF. The CDR3, as DNA: TGTGCCATCAGTGACCTCTCGGACAGGGGGCCGGATACGCAGTATTTT.

This clonotype was seen only a few times. The chain joins TRBV11-3 to TRBJ2-1; 9 bases agree with TRBD1. Trimming at V came to 5 bases and at J to 4 bases, leaving 6 bases not matched to a gene. The CDR3 runs 15 residues. CDR1 SGHNT and CDR2 YENEEA come from the germline V gene. The CDR3 loop is CASSLDRGEYNEQFF. CDR3 nucleotide sequence: TGTGCCAGCAGCCTGGACAGGGGCGAATACAATGAGCAGTTCTTC.

This chain connects TRBV18 to TRBJ2-3, with 9 bases identical to TRBD2. Germline-derived CDR1 and CDR2 are KGHSH and LQKENI. J was trimmed by 2 bases and V by 6 bases; bases with no gene match: 6. The CDR3 sequence is 15 residues long. The CDR3 bases are TGTGCCAGCTCCCCAAGCGGGGGGTACACAGATACGCAGTATTTT. This codes for CASSPSGGYTDTQYF.

The table lists this clonotype with a few counts. This rearrangement joins TRBV12-3 or TRBV12-4 to TRBJ2-5, with D maybe TRBD2 (7 bases). Trimming cost V 7 bases and J 4 bases, with 16 bases left between them. This CDR3 is built from 14 residues. The DNA for the CDR3 is TGTGCCAGCACCAAGAGGGGGGGAGGAGAGACCCAGTACTTC. Translating it yields CASTKRGGGETQYF.

The chain is built from TRBV12-3 or TRBV12-4 and TRBJ1-2; D remains ambiguous. V was cut by 4 bases and J by 5 bases, with 8 bases left in between. The CDR3 is made up of 12 amino acids. The CDR3 is CASSSDLYGYTF. DNA for the CDR3: TGTGCCAGCAGTTCAGACTTATATGGCTACACCTTC.

This clonotype was counted between two and nine times. This sequence joins TRBV20-1 and TRBJ2-7; TRBD2 agrees at 7 bases. Germline trimming cut 0 bases from V and 2 bases from J; bases unmatched to any gene: 7. This CDR3 contains 15 residues. Germline assignment: CDR1 DFQATT and CDR2 SNEGSKA (reference sequence). CDR3 sequence (DNA): TGCAGTGCTAGAGATCCGGGGAGCGGGGCCTACGAGCAGTACTTC. As protein: CSARDPGSGAYEQYF.

The sample holds a few counts of this clonotype. The CDR3 DNA sequence: TGTGCCAGCAGACAGGGTTCTAACTATGGCTACACCTTC. Amino acid sequence: CASRQGSNYGYTF. The rearrangement joins TRBV6-5 to TRBJ1-2, with D possibly matching TRBD1 (6 bases). The V gene lost 6 bases and the J gene lost 0 bases, with 8 bases spanning the gap. CDR1 is MNHEY, CDR2 SVGAGI, per germline. The CDR3 spans 13 residues.

The V call is TRBV6-5, the J call TRBJ2-5; 10 positions agree with TRBD2. J gave up 7 bases and V 5 bases, and 7 bases lay outside the gene matches. This CDR3 spans 14 amino acids. The germline gives CDR1 MNHEY, CDR2 SVGAGI. This chain's CDR3 is CASSAQRGGRTQYF. CDR3 coding DNA: TGTGCCAGCAGTGCCCAGCGGGGGGGCAGGACCCAGTACTTC.

The chain joins TRBV7-2 to TRBJ1-4; D is unresolved. Trimming took off 5 bases at V and 8 bases at J, with 9 bases between the two ends. This CDR3 is built from 12 residues. Germline values: CDR1 SGHTA, CDR2 FQGNSA. CDR3 DNA: TGTGCCAGCAGCGATATGGGAGAAAAACTGTTTTTT. Residues: CASSDMGEKLFF.

The V gene is TRBV5-1, the J gene TRBJ1-2; TRBD1 matches at 7 bases. Losses at the gene ends were 0 bases for V and 7 bases for J; bases not matched to a gene: 6. This CDR3 has 14 amino acids. In germline, CDR1 is SGHRS, CDR2 YFSETQ. The CDR3 loop reads CASSLVGGGAGYTF. CDR3 bases: TGCGCCAGCAGCTTGGTCGGAGGGGGCGCTGGCTACACCTTC.

In its sample, this clonotype was seen a few times. The chain uses TRBV7-2 and TRBJ2-3; 12 positions match TRBD2. The CDR3 loop spans 15 amino acids. Germline CDR1 SGHTA, CDR2 FQGNSA. Trimming took 6 bases from V and 2 from J; bases not matched to a gene: 3. Here the CDR3 DNA reads TGTGCCAGCAGACTAGCGGGGGGCATCACAGATACGCAGTATTTT. Its protein product is CASRLAGGITDTQYF.